These 9 T cell receptor beta chains share one sample of origin, sequenced in a study of T cells in pancreatic ductal adenocarcinoma. Measured with immunoSEQ multiplex PCR; TCRdb has only the in-frame clones, and not every one. The sample consists of about 98,000 clones, nearly 95% of them appearing once. Surgery without prior neoadjuvant therapy was the treatment of the selected pancreatic ductal adenocarcinoma patients. Sequenced sample: PBMCs. These receptor sequences come from a human donor with pancreatic ductal adenocarcinoma.

V is TRBV6-5 and J is TRBJ1-2; D not certain. The CDR3 covers 16 residues. V gave up 0 bases and J gave up 3 bases, with 14 bases separating them. Germline CDR1 MNHEY, CDR2 SVGAGI. The CDR3: CASSYSATKRDYGYTF. In DNA, the CDR3 is TGTGCCAGCAGTTACTCCGCCACTAAACGGGACTATGGCTACACCTTC.

V usage is TRBV7-9 and J usage is TRBJ2-7; 8 bases fit TRBD1. The CDR3 sequence is 16 residues long. Germline CDR1 is SEHNR and CDR2 is FQNEAQ (reference sequence). V dropped 8 bases and J dropped 2; count of bases not matched to a gene: 14. The CDR3 here is CASGPDRVIWAYEQYF. The CDR3 DNA reads as TGTGCCAGCGGCCCGGACAGGGTTATATGGGCCTACGAGCAGTACTTC.

The J gene is TRBJ2-2, the V gene TRBV7-7, with 7 positions matching TRBD2. Germline trimming cut 5 bases from V and 5 bases from J; bases unmatched to any gene: 5. This CDR3 has 14 amino acids. Germline-derived CDR1 and CDR2 are SSHAT and FNYEAQ (reference sequence). The CDR3 reads CASSRDYQTGELFF. The CDR3 DNA reads as TGTGCCAGCAGCCGGGACTACCAAACCGGGGAGCTGTTTTTT.

The V gene is TRBV19, the J gene TRBJ2-7; 13 bases align to TRBD2. This CDR3 has 15 amino acids. The germline V gene encodes CDR1 LNHDA and CDR2 SQIVND (reference sequence). J gave up 4 bases and V 4 bases, and 4 bases lay outside the gene matches. DNA for the CDR3: TGTGCCAGTAGTACCGGACTAGCGGGAGAGTACGAGCAGTACTTC. Translating gives CASSTGLAGEYEQYF.

This clone was seen a single time. The chain is built from TRBV6-5 and TRBJ2-5; maybe TRBD1 (5 bases). Per the germline V gene, CDR1 is MNHEY and CDR2 is SVGAGI. The CDR3 sequence is 15 residues long. The germline V and J ends were trimmed by 0 bases and 4 bases, with 12 bases remaining between them. Here the CDR3 reads CASSYSHDRSETQYF. The CDR3 region has the DNA TGTGCCAGCAGTTACTCCCACGACAGATCAGAGACCCAGTACTTC.

The chain uses TRBV30 and TRBJ2-1; TRBD2 aligns across 8 bases. CDR1 GTSNPN and CDR2 SVGIG come from the germline V gene (reference sequence). The CDR3 is 15 amino acids. V lost 5 bases to trimming and J lost 2 bases; unmatched junction nucleotides: 8. The CDR3 protein is CAWEPGLGTYNEQFF. The CDR3 DNA follows: TGTGCCTGGGAGCCGGGACTAGGAACCTACAATGAGCAGTTCTTC.

This clone occurred a few times. The chain has TRBV5-5 and TRBJ1-1; weak D call: TRBD1 (5 bases). Trimming stripped 0 bases from V and 3 bases from J, with 6 bases between. The germline V gene has CDR1 SGHKS and CDR2 YYEKEE (reference sequence). This CDR3 comprises 13 residues. CDR3 sequence: CASSLARDTEAFF. CDR3 in DNA: TGTGCCAGCAGCTTGGCCAGGGACACTGAAGCTTTCTTT.

The J gene is TRBJ2-1, the V gene TRBV9; D possibly corresponds to TRBD2 (6 bases). Germline assignment: CDR1 SGDLS and CDR2 YYNGEE. This CDR3 region has 14 residues. V lost 2 bases and J 8 bases, leaving 14 bases between the germline ends. The CDR3 reads CASSVGGSADEQFF. The CDR3 DNA reads TGTGCCAGCAGCGTCGGAGGGTCGGCGGATGAGCAGTTCTTC.

The chain employs TRBV21-1 and TRBJ2-6; the D call of TRBD2 is as the table states it, not checked on the DNA. TRBV21-1 is shown as a pseudogene. The CDR3 is 18 residues long. The CDR3 DNA follows: TGTGCCAGCAGCAAAGGGACTGGAGGGCCTACTGGGGCCAACGTCCTGACTTTC. Encoded protein: CASSKGTGGPTGANVLTF.